This is a list of T cell receptor beta chains from one sample in a study of CD8 T cells in ankylosing spondylitis. One entry per CDR3 protein, called by TCRdb with MiXCR from the 5' RACE reads. The table lists about 800,000 distinct CDR3 sequences, 10% to 15% of them singletons. Specimen: blood, either unsorted or a sorted T cell fraction (not recorded which). The receptors here all came from a male donor with ankylosing spondylitis. CDR3s leave out the opening cysteine and the closing phenylalanine or tryptophan. Clone size is not always given. Where it is, it says once, few, many or a class for expanded clones.

V gene	J gene	clone size	CDR3 protein
TRBV27	TRBJ1-2	.	ASSSGGVHYGYT
TRBV20-1	TRBJ2-5	.	SQGLRGETQY
TRBV15	TRBJ2-7	few	ATSRGGTGEQY
TRBV20-1	TRBJ1-2	many	SARERKPDANYGYT
TRBV5-4	TRBJ2-7	few	ASSLGGLAGATEQY
TRBV12-3/TRBV12-4	TRBJ2-7	.	ASSLTRTSGSSYEQY
TRBV7-7	TRBJ2-5	.	ASSSQGRQETQY
TRBV6-6	TRBJ1-2	.	ASKSLLYGYT
TRBV2	TRBJ2-3	.	ASSEALRKDTQY
TRBV20-1	TRBJ1-1	.	SASRSRQVNTEAF
TRBV9	TRBJ2-7	.	ASSLPQESKQY
TRBV9	TRBJ2-3	.	ASSVGRSGVGTDTQY
TRBV20-1	TRBJ1-2	many	SARDGGLSYGYT
TRBV6-2/TRBV6-3	TRBJ1-1	few	ASSYGRSWNTEAF
TRBV6-2/TRBV6-3	TRBJ1-1	many	ASSYSPTRNTEAF
TRBV7-2	TRBJ1-6	few	ASSLEWTGGGSPLH
TRBV5-1	TRBJ1-3	few	ASSRRAGTESGNTIY
TRBV20-1	TRBJ2-3	many	SALPQRSSTDTQY
TRBV12-3/TRBV12-4	TRBJ1-3	.	ASNLSPETDSGNTIY
TRBV5-1	TRBJ2-1	.	ASSHGQFLNLDEQF
TRBV24-1	TRBJ2-1	.	ATSDPTLSSCNEQF
TRBV14	TRBJ2-7	many	ASSPVTSNYEQY
TRBV18	TRBJ2-6	few	ASSPAIGQGSSSSGANVLT
TRBV20-1	TRBJ1-6	few	SARDLGGREGMDSPLH
TRBV7-2	TRBJ2-1	.	ASSLVMAGQQF
TRBV20-1	TRBJ1-5	many	SAAALPLQPQH
TRBV12-3/TRBV12-4	TRBJ2-5	few	ASSSLVGETQY
TRBV4-2	TRBJ2-1	.	ASSRDQGEYYNEQF
TRBV5-1	TRBJ2-7	few	ASSLKGRMAHEQY
TRBV27	TRBJ2-1	few	AISSSYNEQF
TRBV7-2	TRBJ1-2	.	ASSFTVYYGYT
TRBV19	TRBJ2-1	.	ASQGGTARNEQF
TRBV6-2/TRBV6-3	TRBJ2-7	.	ASSDRVRFYEQY
TRBV29-1	TRBJ2-7	.	SVKNRVGRGEQY
TRBV9	TRBJ1-2	few	ASSVRDTVYGYT
TRBV29-1	TRBJ2-7	many	SVLRGFDEQY
TRBV7-9	TRBJ1-2	.	ASSVTGMDYGYT
TRBV5-8	TRBJ2-1	few	ASSLILTGQF
TRBV4-3	TRBJ1-2	many	ASSQDRLPLRLAHGYT
TRBV29-1	TRBJ1-2	.	SVTSGQGAYGYT
TRBV20-1	TRBJ2-3	.	SARPPQGLAGSTDTQY
TRBV5-1	TRBJ1-5	many	ASSPESSEPQH
TRBV20-1	TRBJ2-5	few	SARDPATGQETQY
TRBV20-1	TRBJ2-2	.	SARDRLGGTGELF
TRBV5-1	TRBJ2-5	.	ASRLPGQGKETQY
TRBV7-2	TRBJ2-1	few	ASSTTSGAYNEQF
TRBV20-1	TRBJ1-2	few	SAIQGLAGYT
TRBV20-1	TRBJ1-6	few	SATHGPLTSPLH
TRBV29-1	TRBJ2-7	many	SVASTYEQY
TRBV24-1	TRBJ2-4	.	ATSDPRGGTKNIQY
TRBV7-2	TRBJ1-1	many	ASSYVGQADEAF
TRBV28	TRBJ1-5	few	ASSFRSGIQPQH
TRBV11-1	TRBJ1-1	few	ASSLDRFKEAF
TRBV7-2	TRBJ2-7	.	ASTTARGMDEQY
TRBV9	TRBJ1-6	.	ASSVGRTDNSPLH
TRBV12-3/TRBV12-4	TRBJ1-2	.	ASSDTGQGLYGYT
TRBV20-1	TRBJ2-5	.	SASGARKTQY
TRBV20-1	TRBJ2-7	.	SARGLGTAGEQY
TRBV7-2	TRBJ2-1	many	ASSLTSGGWYNEQF
TRBV7-2	TRBJ1-2	many	ASSPGTPYGYT